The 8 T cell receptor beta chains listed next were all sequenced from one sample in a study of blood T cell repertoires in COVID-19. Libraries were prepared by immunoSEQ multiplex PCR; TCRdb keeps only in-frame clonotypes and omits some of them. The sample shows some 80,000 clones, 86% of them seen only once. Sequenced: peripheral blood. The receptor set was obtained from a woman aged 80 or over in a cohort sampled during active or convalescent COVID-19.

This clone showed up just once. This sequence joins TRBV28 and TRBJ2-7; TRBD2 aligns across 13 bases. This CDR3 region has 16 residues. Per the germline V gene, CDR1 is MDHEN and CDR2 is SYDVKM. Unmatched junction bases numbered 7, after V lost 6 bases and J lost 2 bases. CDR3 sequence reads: CASRSGTSGVTYEQYF. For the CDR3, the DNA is TGTGCCAGCAGGTCCGGGACTAGCGGGGTTACCTACGAGCAGTACTTC. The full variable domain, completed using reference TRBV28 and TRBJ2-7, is DVKVTQSSRYLVKRTGEKVFLECVQDMDHENMFWYRQDPGLGLRLIYFSYDVKMKEKGDIPEGYSVSREKKERFSLILESASTNQTSMYLCASRSGTSGVTYEQYFGPGTRLTVT.

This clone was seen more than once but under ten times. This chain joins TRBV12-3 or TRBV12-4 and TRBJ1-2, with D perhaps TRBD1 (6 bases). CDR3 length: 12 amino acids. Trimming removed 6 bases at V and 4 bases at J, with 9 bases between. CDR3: CASSQGPYGYTF. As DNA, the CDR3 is TGTGCCAGCAGCCAGGGGCCCTATGGCTACACCTTC.

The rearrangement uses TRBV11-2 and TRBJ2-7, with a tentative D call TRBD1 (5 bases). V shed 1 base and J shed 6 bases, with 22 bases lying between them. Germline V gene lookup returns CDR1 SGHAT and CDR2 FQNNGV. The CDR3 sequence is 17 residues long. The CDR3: CASSLGWGFPPTGEQYF. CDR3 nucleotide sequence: TGTGCCAGCAGCTTAGGATGGGGCTTTCCCCCGACTGGCGAGCAGTACTTC.

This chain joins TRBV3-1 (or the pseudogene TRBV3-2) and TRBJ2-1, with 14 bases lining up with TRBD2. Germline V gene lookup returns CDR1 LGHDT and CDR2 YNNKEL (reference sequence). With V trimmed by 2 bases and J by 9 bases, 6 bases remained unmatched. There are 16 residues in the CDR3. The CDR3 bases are TGTGCCAGCAGCCAACCCGGGACTAGCGGGAGTGGTGAGCAGTTCTTC. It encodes CASSQPGTSGSGEQFF.

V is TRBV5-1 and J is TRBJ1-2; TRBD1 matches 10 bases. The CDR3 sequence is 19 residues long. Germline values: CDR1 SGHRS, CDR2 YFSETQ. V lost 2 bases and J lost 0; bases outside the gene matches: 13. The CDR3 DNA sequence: TGCGCCAGCAGCTTCGACAGGGGGCGGTCGCAAAGAGCTAACTATGGCTACACCTTC. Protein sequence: CASSFDRGRSQRANYGYTF.

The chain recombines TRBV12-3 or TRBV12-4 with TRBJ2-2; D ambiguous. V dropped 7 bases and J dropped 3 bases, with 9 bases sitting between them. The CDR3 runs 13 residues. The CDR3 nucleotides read TGTGCCAGCAACAGAAAGTACACCGGGGAGCTGTTTTTT. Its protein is CASNRKYTGELFF.

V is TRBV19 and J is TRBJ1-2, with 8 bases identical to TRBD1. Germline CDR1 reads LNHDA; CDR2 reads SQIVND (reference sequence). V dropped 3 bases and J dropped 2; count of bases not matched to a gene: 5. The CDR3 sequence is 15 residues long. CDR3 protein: CASSIDDRGNYGYTF. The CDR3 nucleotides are TGTGCCAGTAGTATTGATGACAGGGGAAACTATGGCTACACCTTC.

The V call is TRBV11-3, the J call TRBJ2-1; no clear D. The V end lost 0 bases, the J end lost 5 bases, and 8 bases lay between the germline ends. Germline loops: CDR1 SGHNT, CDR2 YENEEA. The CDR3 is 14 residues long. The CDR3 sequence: CASSLDFTHNEQFF. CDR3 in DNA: TGTGCCAGCAGCTTAGACTTCACTCACAATGAGCAGTTCTTC.